This T cell receptor (beta chain) was identified during a study of CD8 T cells in Susac syndrome (dated by TCRdb to between 2018 and 2021). Context from the whole study: Whether CD8+ T cell activation and differentiation in Susac syndrome was antigen driven was tested using repertoire sequencing.

From cysteine to phenylalanine, the CDR3 is 14 amino acids long. The sequence is cut down to CDR3 DNA, 42 bases in frame from base 1. Via the germline V gene (reference sequence), CDR1 is SEHNR and CDR2 FQNEAQ. V sheds 1 base and J sheds 7 bases, leaving 11 bases between their ends. General conclusions and limits of the study: The number of individuals in the TCR sequencing and HLA analysis was recognized as being relatively small.

High-throughput TCR beta sequencing profiled peripheral blood CD8+ and CD4+ T cells from healthy donors, Susac syndrome patients and multiple sclerosis patients. The multiple sclerosis controls were treatment-naive patients whose relapsing-remitting disease, either stable or active, fulfilled the revised McDonald criteria. Bulk CD8+ and CD4+ T cells were purified by magnetic negative isolation, while CD8+ TEMRA cells were enriched using FACS. Blood was drawn into EDTA tubes, processed within 24 hours, and PBMCs were isolated by density gradient centrifugation. PBMCs intended for TCR sequencing were cryopreserved in liquid nitrogen and thawed later in a water bath at 37 degrees C. Purity of sorted or isolated CD4+, CD8+ and CD8+ TEMRA cells was at least 90%. Notes on this clonotype: What antigen it recognizes has not been identified. Base qualities are not provided; no much larger clone lies one nucleotide away.

RNA was extracted using the RNeasy kit, and about 0.5 to 1 ug of the RNA was reverse transcribed with random hexamers. TCR beta CDR3 regions were amplified with the immunoSEQ multiplex PCR assay covering 54 Vbeta and 13 Jbeta segments. Bias from PCR amplification was corrected by using a synthetic template baseline for primer optimization and for computational correction. As for the authors' bioinformatics: Reads were assigned to V, D and J genes according to IMGT and analyzed in immunoSEQ Analyzer, with only productive sequences retained. To calculate clonality, Shannon entropy was normalized by log2 of the number of productive unique sequences and then subtracted from one. For each patient and control, public and private clones were evaluated among the 100 most prevalent clones. A clone was defined as Susac-specific if it was absent from the healthy and MS cohorts, from about 1,100 published viral clones and from other ImmuneACCESS disease sequences. The raw public data were reprocessed by TCRdb itself: fastp quality trimming at Q25, MiXCR clonotype calling, in-frame beta chains only. CDR3 protein sequences are deduplicated, and each keeps its most common genes and DNA. The V and J calls shown here were made by TCRdb, not taken from the authors' results. The sample table contains 150,000 to 250,000 distinct CDR3 sequences; only one count was recorded for about 96% of them. The ten largest clones capture just under 0.095% of the sample.

The sample was CD4+ T cells from PBMCs. The chain employs TRBV7-9 and TRBJ1-5; the D gene identity is not certain. This clonotype was obtained from a human donor with multiple sclerosis. The CDR3 protein sequence reads: CASSLGAVYQPQHF. The nucleotide sequence is given as TGTGCCAGCAGCTTAGGGGCGGTATACCAGCCCCAGCATTTT.